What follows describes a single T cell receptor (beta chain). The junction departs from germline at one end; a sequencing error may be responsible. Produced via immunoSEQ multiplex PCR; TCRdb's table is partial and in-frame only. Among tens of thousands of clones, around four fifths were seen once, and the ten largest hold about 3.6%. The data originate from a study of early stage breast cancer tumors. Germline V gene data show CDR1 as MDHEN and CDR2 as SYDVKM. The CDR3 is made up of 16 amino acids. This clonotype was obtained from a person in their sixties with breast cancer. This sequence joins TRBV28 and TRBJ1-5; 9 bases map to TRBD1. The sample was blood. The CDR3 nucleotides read TGTGCCAGCAGTCTATGGCCCAGGACAGGGGTCCAGCCCCAGCATTTT. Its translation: CASSLWPRTGVQPQHF.